This T cell receptor beta chain was observed in a study of post-analysis software for immune sequencing data. With 3 bases clipped from V and 4 bases from J, the junction kept 9 bases outside the gene matches. CDR3 length equals 17 residues. Germline loops: CDR1 DFQATT, CDR2 SNEGSKA (reference sequence). Study-level findings and limits: Elevated frequency relative to controls characterized roughly five TRBV segments in patients, TRBV5-6, TRBV5-1 and TRBV20-1 among them.

Libraries were made from TCR beta cDNA, and they carried unique molecular identifiers. TCRdb itself ran the PCR reads through MiXCR, one entry per CDR3 protein. Here the sample spans 800,000 to 950,000 distinct CDR3 sequences, about 53% being singletons. Only a few counts were recorded for this clonotype. What it binds is not known. The chain joins TRBV20-1 to TRBJ2-3; 14 bases match TRBD2. The specimen was blood. This receptor was identified in a girl between 5 and 17 years old with multiple sclerosis. CDR3 coding DNA: TGCAGTGCTAGTGCCCCCGGACTAGCGGGAGGCCCAGATACGCAGTATTTT. It is translated as CSASAPGLAGGPDTQYF.